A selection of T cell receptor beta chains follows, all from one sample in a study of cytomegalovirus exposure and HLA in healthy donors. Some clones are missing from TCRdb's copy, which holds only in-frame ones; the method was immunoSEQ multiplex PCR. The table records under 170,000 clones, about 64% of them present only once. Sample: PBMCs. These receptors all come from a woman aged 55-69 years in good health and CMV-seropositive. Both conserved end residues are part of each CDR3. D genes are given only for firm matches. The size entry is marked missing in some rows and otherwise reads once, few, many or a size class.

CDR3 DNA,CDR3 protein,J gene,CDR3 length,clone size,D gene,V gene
TGTGCCAGCAGTGTGACAGAAGCCTACAATGAGCAGTTCTTC,CASSVTEAYNEQFF,TRBJ2-1,14,NA,NA,TRBV27
TGTGCCTCGGCGACAGGGGGCGGGGTCAATGAGCAGTTCTTC,CASATGGGVNEQFF,TRBJ2-1,14,NA,TRBD1,TRBV30
TGTGCCAGCTCCCGAACTAGCGGGAGGCGGTCCTACAATGAGCAGTTCTTC,CASSRTSGRRSYNEQFF,TRBJ2-1,17,few,TRBD2,TRBV18
TGTGCCAGCAGCTTAGATGTTACGGGTGGCTATGGCTACACCTTC,CASSLDVTGGYGYTF,TRBJ1-2,15,NA,NA,TRBV11-2
TGTGCCAGGCGCACGGGGGTGGAGACCCAGTACTTC,CARRTGVETQYF,TRBJ2-5,12,NA,NA,TRBV2
TGTGCCAGTAGGGGGACCTATGGCTACACCTTC,CASRGTYGYTF,TRBJ1-2,11,NA,NA,TRBV28
TGTGCCAGCAGATTATCAGGGGGAAGCTCCTACAATGAGCAGTTCTTC,CASRLSGGSSYNEQFF,TRBJ2-1,16,NA,TRBD1,TRBV2
TGCGCCAGCAGCCCTGGACAGGGGGGTCAAGAGACCCAGTACTTC,CASSPGQGGQETQYF,TRBJ2-5,15,NA,TRBD1,TRBV5-1
TGCGCCAGCAGCTTGGTGGGACAGCAAGAGACCCAGTACTTC,CASSLVGQQETQYF,TRBJ2-5,14,NA,TRBD1,TRBV5-1
TGCGCCAGCAGCCAAGAAAAGGCGGCCCTTTATGGCTACACCTTC,CASSQEKAALYGYTF,TRBJ1-2,15,NA,NA,TRBV4-1
TGTGCCAGCACGAGCCTCCGGGGTGAAAAACTGTTTTTT,CASTSLRGEKLFF,TRBJ1-4,13,NA,NA,TRBV6-1
TGTGCCAGCAGCAACTTAGCGGGAGCCACCTACAATGAGCAGTTCTTC,CASSNLAGATYNEQFF,TRBJ2-1,16,NA,TRBD2,TRBV14
TGTGCCAGCAGTGGGACAGGGGGCTATCTGGAAGCTTTCTTT,CASSGTGGYLEAFF,TRBJ1-1,14,NA,TRBD1,TRBV6-1
TGTGCCAGCAGCTCTGACAGGGGGCTAAATCAGCCCCAGCATTTT,CASSSDRGLNQPQHF,TRBJ1-5,15,NA,TRBD1,TRBV5-4
TGTGCCAGCAGTACCTCCCGGACAGTTTTATTTGAAGCTTTCTTT,CASSTSRTVLFEAFF,TRBJ1-1,15,NA,NA,TRBV6-5
TGTGCCAGCAGGGGACAGGGGGCCACTGAAGCTTTCTTT,CASRGQGATEAFF,TRBJ1-1,13,NA,TRBD1,TRBV27
TGTGCCAGCAGCTTGGGAGCTCGGGAGACCCAGTACTTC,CASSLGARETQYF,TRBJ2-5,13,few,NA,TRBV5-6
TGTGCCAGCAGGAAGGGACAGGGTAGTGAAAAACTGTTTTTT,CASRKGQGSEKLFF,TRBJ1-4,14,few,TRBD1,TRBV7-9
TGTGCCAGCTCAGCGGGACTGAACTACGAGCAGTACTTC,CASSAGLNYEQYF,TRBJ2-7,13,few,NA,TRBV18
TGTGCCAGCAGTGACTGGACAGGGACGAACACTGAAGCTTTCTTT,CASSDWTGTNTEAFF,TRBJ1-1,15,NA,TRBD1,TRBV27
TGTGCCAGCAGCATACAGGGCAATCAGCCCCAGCATTTT,CASSIQGNQPQHF,TRBJ1-5,13,NA,NA,TRBV7-2
TGTGCCAGTAGTGCGAGGGACAGGGTAGAATTACGTGGCTACACCTTC,CASSARDRVELRGYTF,TRBJ1-2,16,once,TRBD1,TRBV19
TGTGCCGCCCAGGGCTTAGCTAGCACAGATACGCAGTATTTT,CAAQGLASTDTQYF,TRBJ2-3,14,NA,NA,TRBV28
TGCGCCAGCAGCCAAGAAGAGGACAGGGGAAAGATGAGCAATCAGCCCCAGCATTTT,CASSQEEDRGKMSNQPQHF,TRBJ1-5,19,NA,TRBD1,TRBV4-3
TGTGCCAGCAGTTACTGGACAGGCAAACAAGAGACCCAGTACTTC,CASSYWTGKQETQYF,TRBJ2-5,15,NA,TRBD1,TRBV6-5
TGTGCCAGCAGGGACAGGGGCCCTGGGGACACTGAAGCTTTCTTT,CASRDRGPGDTEAFF,TRBJ1-1,15,NA,TRBD1,TRBV27